The T cell receptor beta chain described here comes from a study of regulatory T cells in long-lasting Graves disease. V was clipped by 8 bases and J by 3 bases, with 19 bases between them. The CDR3 spans 16 residues. Arm-PCR with iRepertoire HTBI primers amplified the CDR3 regions for these TCR beta libraries. TCRdb independently ran MiXCR on the multiplex PCR reads; one entry per CDR3 protein. The sample has about 430,000 distinct CDR3 sequences; about 15% are singletons. The time point: newly diagnosed GD, antithyroid drugs for less than 3 months. PBMC RNA was the source of the TCR library. Another study also made use of these data, one on T cells in Graves' hyperthyroidism and ophthalmopathy. That paper states: Patients having uncontrolled infection, another autoimmune disease, pregnancy or lactation were not included. First-round RT-PCR with HTBI primers amplified the TCR CDR3 region.

Specimen: peripheral blood mononuclear cells (PBMCs), collected at new diagnosis, from a patient treated with antithyroid drugs. The sequence derives from a middle-aged woman with Graves disease. V usage is TRBV12-3 or TRBV12-4 and J usage is TRBJ2-2, with D possibly being TRBD2 (6 bases). CDR3 DNA sequence: TGTGCCAGCGTTTCCCGGGACTCTCCGGACACCGGGGAGCTGTTTTTT. Amino acid sequence: CASVSRDSPDTGELFF.